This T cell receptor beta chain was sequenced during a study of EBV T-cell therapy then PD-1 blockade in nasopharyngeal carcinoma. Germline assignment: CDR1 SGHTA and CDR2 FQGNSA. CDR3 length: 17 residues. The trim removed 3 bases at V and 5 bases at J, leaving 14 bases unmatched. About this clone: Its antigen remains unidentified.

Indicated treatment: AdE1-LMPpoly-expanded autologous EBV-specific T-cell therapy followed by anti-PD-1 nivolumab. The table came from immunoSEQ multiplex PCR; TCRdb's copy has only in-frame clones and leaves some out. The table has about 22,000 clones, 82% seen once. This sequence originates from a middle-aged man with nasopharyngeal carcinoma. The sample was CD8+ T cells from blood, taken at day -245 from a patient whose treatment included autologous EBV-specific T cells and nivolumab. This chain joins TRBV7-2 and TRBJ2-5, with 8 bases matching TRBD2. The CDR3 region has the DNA TGTGCCAGCAGCTTCATAGCGGGATCCGTCCCCGGGGAGACCCAGTACTTC. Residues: CASSFIAGSVPGETQYF.